This T cell receptor (beta chain) appears in the sequencing data of a study of Tregs in tolerant kidney transplant recipients. Trimming cost V 3 bases and J 3 bases, with 10 bases left between them. The CDR3 runs to 14 residues. Germline V gives CDR1 SGHRS, CDR2 YFSETQ. About this clone: Its antigen is not known.

Whole-study findings and limits: In tolerant patients, donor-specific Tregs outgrew total Tregs, suggesting antigen-driven expansion. Activated donor B cell expansion appeared to reveal the most relevant donor-specific TCRbeta repertoire.

Mixed chimerism was transient after nonmyeloablative marrow transplants from related graft donors. Unstimulated Tregs (CD4+CD25+CD127-) and CD4+CD25- non-Tregs were sorted from PBMCs. Clones were read by immunoSEQ multiplex PCR, and TCRdb kept only the in-frame ones, dropping some. The table records about 81,000 clones, around nine tenths of them present only once. This TCR was recovered from a human patient who received a combined kidney and bone marrow transplant. The graft donor may have contributed some T cells. The chain has TRBV5-1 and TRBJ1-5; TRBD1 might be the D (6 bases). This material consisted of CD4+ T cells from blood (PBMCs), taken 24 months after the transplant. The CDR3 region has the DNA TGCGCCAGCAGCTCGGACAGCCTCAATCAGCCCCAGCATTTT. This sequence encodes CASSSDSLNQPQHF. Full variable domain (rest looked up from reference TRBV5-1 and TRBJ1-5): KAGVTQTPRYLIKTRGQQVTLSCSPISGHRSVSWYQQTPGQGLQFLFEYFSETQRNKGNFPGRFSGRQFSNSRSEMNVSTLELGDSALYLCASSSDSLNQPQHFGDGTRLSIL.